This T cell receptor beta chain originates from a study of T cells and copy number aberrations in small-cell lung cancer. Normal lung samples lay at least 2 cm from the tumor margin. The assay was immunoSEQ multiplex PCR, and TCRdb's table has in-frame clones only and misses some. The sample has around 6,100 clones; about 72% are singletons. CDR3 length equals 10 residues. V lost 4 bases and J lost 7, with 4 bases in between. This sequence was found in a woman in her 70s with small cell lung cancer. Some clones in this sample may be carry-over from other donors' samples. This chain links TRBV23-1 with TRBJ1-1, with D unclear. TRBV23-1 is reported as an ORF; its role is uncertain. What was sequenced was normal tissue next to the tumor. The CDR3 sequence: CASSLLEAFF. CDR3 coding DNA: TGCGCCAGCAGTCTCCTTGAAGCTTTCTTT.